These 14 T cell receptor beta chains were all obtained from the same sample, sequenced in a study of T cells after yellow fever vaccination. A single record per CDR3 protein comes from TCRdb applying MiXCR to the 5' RACE reads. The data hold hundreds of thousands of distinct CDR3 sequences, with 18% observed a single time. The specimen comprised PBMCs, sampled before the yellow fever booster vaccination. The receptors were sampled from a young man who received the YFV17D yellow fever vaccine.

This clonotype was counted only a few times. This sequence joins TRBV18 and TRBJ2-7; D is unresolved. The CDR3 is 15 residues long. Trimming removed 0 bases from V and 4 bases from J, with 13 bases in between. Germline V gives CDR1 KGHSH, CDR2 LQKENI. CDR3 in amino acids: CASSPPARLVYEQYF. In DNA, the CDR3 is TGTGCCAGCTCACCACCGGCGAGGTTAGTGTACGAGCAGTACTTC.

This clonotype was seen a handful of times. The V gene is TRBV7-8, the J gene TRBJ2-7; maybe TRBD1 (6 bases). The CDR3 length is 13 residues. The germline CDR1 and CDR2 sequences are SGHVS and FQNEAQ. Trimming shortened V by 5 bases and J by 3 bases, and 11 bases separated the two germline ends. CDR3 sequence (DNA): TGTGCCAGCAGCCCCGACAGGAACTACGAGCAGTACGTC. This gives the protein CASSPDRNYEQYV.

This clonotype occurred many times. J is TRBJ1-6 and V is TRBV9, with 7 bases matching TRBD1. The CDR3 sequence is 15 residues long. V shed 3 bases and J 7 bases; nucleotides not matched to a gene: 7. Germline V lookup: CDR1 SGDLS, CDR2 YYNGEE. The CDR3 nucleotides read TGTGCCAGCAGCGCATCCGGGACAGCGAATTCACCCCTCCACTTT. Its translation is CASSASGTANSPLHF.

This clonotype was detected only a few times. The rearrangement uses TRBV4-3 and TRBJ2-5; 9 nucleotides agree with TRBD2. J lost 5 bases, V lost 1 base, and 14 bases had no gene match. The CDR3 loop spans 18 amino acids. The germline V gene encodes CDR1 LGHNA and CDR2 YSLEER. CDR3 in amino acids: CASSQGSYGGGAPETQYF. CDR3 DNA: TGCGCCAGCAGCCAAGGCAGTTACGGCGGGGGGGCCCCGGAGACCCAGTACTTC.

The CDR3 is CSARQGAAQPQHF. The CDR3 region has the DNA TGCAGTGCTAGACAGGGGGCAGCCCAGCCCCAGCATTTT. V is TRBV20-1 and J is TRBJ1-5, with TRBD1 matching 8 bases. The J segment lost 7 bases and the V segment lost 2 bases, leaving 4 bases of the junction unmatched. The CDR3 loop spans 13 amino acids. Germline V gene lookup returns CDR1 DFQATT and CDR2 SNEGSKA (reference sequence).

The chain carries TRBV20-1 and TRBJ2-3; D remains ambiguous. The germline gives CDR1 DFQATT, CDR2 SNEGSKA (reference sequence). This CDR3 contains 13 residues. The V end lost 1 base, the J end lost 4 bases, and 9 bases lay between the germline ends. This CDR3 reads CSARVPVADTQYF. CDR3 in DNA: TGCAGTGCTAGAGTACCGGTAGCAGATACGCAGTATTTT.

This clonotype was counted only a few times. The rearrangement uses TRBV12-3 or TRBV12-4 and TRBJ2-5, with D maybe TRBD2 (5 bases). V lost 2 bases, J lost 5 bases, and 12 bases lay in between. The length of the CDR3 is 14 residues. In nucleotides, the CDR3 is TGTGCCAGCAGTTTAAGTCTGGGCGGGGAGACCCAGTACTTC. Translation gives CASSLSLGGETQYF.

In this sample, this clonotype turned up a few times. This chain uses TRBV6-1 with TRBJ1-1; possible D gene TRBD1, 5 bases. V lost 1 base and J lost 10, with 13 bases in between. Germline CDR1 reads MNHNS; CDR2 reads SASEGT. The CDR3 has 13 residues. The CDR3 protein is CASSEVVGTVAFF. For the CDR3, the DNA is TGTGCCAGCAGTGAAGTGGTGGGGACGGTAGCTTTCTTT.

This clonotype was seen more than once but under ten times. The chain combines TRBV7-9 with TRBJ2-5, with 7 bases lining up with TRBD1. This CDR3 comprises 14 residues. Trimming removed 5 bases from V and 7 bases from J; junction bases left unmatched: 10. Germline V gene sequence: CDR1 SEHNR, CDR2 FQNEAQ (reference sequence). CDR3: CASSPQGVQGTQYF. The CDR3 bases are TGTGCCAGCAGCCCCCAGGGGGTCCAGGGGACCCAGTACTTC.

The chain has TRBV14 and TRBJ1-2; D is possibly TRBD1 (5 bases). CDR3 length: 13 residues. Trimming cost V 0 bases and J 8 bases, with 10 bases left between them. Germline CDR1 SGHDN, CDR2 FVKESK. The CDR3 bases are TGTGCCAGCAGCCAAGATATGGCAGGGGGCTACACCTTC. Amino acids: CASSQDMAGGYTF.

V is TRBV15 and J is TRBJ2-1, with D possibly being TRBD1 or TRBD2 (6 bases each). In germline, CDR1 is LNHNV, CDR2 YYDKDF (reference sequence). Trimming took 1 base from V and 1 from J, leaving 8 bases between them. The CDR3 runs to 15 residues. CDR3 sequence reads: CATSRGGASYNEQFF. In DNA form, the CDR3 reads TGTGCCACCAGCAGAGGGGGGGCATCCTACAATGAGCAGTTCTTC. Drawing the rest from reference TRBV15 and TRBJ2-1, the complete variable domain is DAMVIQNPRYQVTQFGKPVTLSCSQTLNHNVMYWYQQKSSQAPKLLFHYYDKDFNNEADTPDNFQSRRPNTSFCFLDIRSPGLGDTAMYLCATSRGGASYNEQFFGPGTRLTVL.

About this clonotype: A junction end diverges from the germline sequence, so it may reflect a read error. The genes are TRBV7-7 and TRBJ2-5; 8 bases line up with TRBD2. Germline-derived CDR1 and CDR2 are SSHAT and FNYEAQ (reference sequence). This CDR3 spans 16 amino acids. The CDR3: CASSRAPGGPGETQYF. The DNA for the CDR3 is TGTGCTAGCAGCCGCGCGCCGGGGGGGCCTGGAGAGACCCAGTACTTC.

This clonotype was seen only a few times. The rearrangement joins TRBV5-1 to TRBJ2-3, with TRBD1 matching 9 bases. CDR1 is SGHRS, CDR2 YFSETQ, per germline. The trim removed 6 bases at V and 5 bases at J, leaving 7 bases unmatched. The CDR3 spans 14 residues. The CDR3 here is CASTRTGERDTQYF. In DNA, the CDR3 is TGCGCCAGCACCCGGACAGGGGAGCGAGATACGCAGTATTTT.

The J gene is TRBJ2-7, the V gene TRBV12-3 or TRBV12-4, with D possibly matching TRBD2 (6 bases). Trimming stripped 3 bases from V and 3 bases from J, with 12 bases between. The CDR3 runs 14 residues. For the CDR3, the DNA is TGTGCCAGCAGTTTCCCGGGACTGATCTACGAGCAGTACTTC. Encoded protein: CASSFPGLIYEQYF.